Listed here are 10 T cell receptor beta chains from one sample, sequenced in a study of T cells in localized non-small cell lung cancer. The protocol was immunoSEQ multiplex PCR, while the TCRdb copy is restricted to in-frame clones and leaves out a portion. Among fewer than 2,000 clones, around 20% were seen once, and the ten largest hold around 22%. This specimen was normal lung tissue next to the tumor, taken before any cancer treatment. Receptors originate from a man aged 40 to 75 with stage III lung adenocarcinoma.

This clone is large. J is TRBJ2-1 and V is TRBV9; D is uncertain. CDR3 size: 13 residues. V lost 4 bases and J 6 bases, leaving 11 bases between the germline ends. Germline V gene sequence: CDR1 SGDLS, CDR2 YYNGEE. This chain's CDR3 is CASSPTSINEQFF. Written as DNA, the CDR3 is TGTGCCAGCAGCCCAACGAGTATCAATGAGCAGTTCTTC.

This clone is judged medium-sized. This chain connects TRBV9 to TRBJ2-3; no clear D. V lost 0 bases, J lost 2 bases, and 10 bases lay in between. The germline CDR1 and CDR2 sequences are SGDLS and YYNGEE. The CDR3 consists of 15 residues. CDR3 loop: CASSVEGQPTDTQYF. For the CDR3, the DNA is TGTGCCAGCAGCGTAGAAGGGCAGCCCACAGATACGCAGTATTTT.

The chain links TRBV28 to TRBJ1-6; D is unresolved. This CDR3 has 14 amino acids. CDR1 MDHEN and CDR2 SYDVKM come from the germline V gene. V dropped 7 bases and J dropped 14 bases, with 21 bases sitting between them. The CDR3 loop reads CASTPSRLGPTLHF. The CDR3 DNA follows: TGTGCCAGCACCCCTTCCCGCCTTGGCCCCACCCTCCACTTT.

The chain recombines TRBV29-1 with TRBJ2-7; TRBD1 agrees at 9 bases. The germline CDR1 and CDR2 sequences are SQVTM and ANQGSEA. This CDR3 is built from 14 residues. V lost 5 bases to trimming and J lost 1 base; unmatched junction nucleotides: 6. The CDR3: CSVWDRELSYEQYF. In DNA form, the CDR3 reads TGCAGCGTTTGGGACAGGGAGCTGTCCTACGAGCAGTACTTC.

The chain has TRBV5-1 and TRBJ1-2; 7 nucleotides align to TRBD1. The junction had 12 bases not matched to a gene; V was cut back by 0 bases and J by 4 bases. Germline V gene data show CDR1 as SGHRS and CDR2 as YFSETQ. The CDR3 has 17 amino acids. The CDR3 loop reads CASSLDWGLAGGYGYTF. CDR3 sequence (DNA): TGCGCCAGCAGCTTGGATTGGGGTCTGGCAGGGGGCTATGGCTACACCTTC.

This clone was counted between two and nine times. The chain couples TRBV11-3 to TRBJ2-1; 10 nucleotides align to TRBD2. CDR1 and CDR2 from the germline V gene are SGHNT and YENEEA. Germline trimming cut 1 base from V and 7 bases from J; bases unmatched to any gene: 7. CDR3 size: 16 residues. CDR3 DNA: TGTGCCAGCAGCTTAGGTTCTAGCGGGGGCCAGAATGAGCAGTTCTTC. It codes for CASSLGSSGGQNEQFF. Complete variable domain (other parts from reference TRBV11-3 and TRBJ2-1): EAGVVQSPRYKIIEKKQPVAFWCNPISGHNTLYWYLQNLGQGPELLIRYENEEAVDDSQLPKDRFSAERLKGVDSTLKIQPAELGDSAVYLCASSLGSSGGQNEQFFGPGTRLTVL.

This clone is labeled large. J is TRBJ2-7 and V is TRBV11-3; D gene unclear. This CDR3 is 17 amino acids long. The V gene lost 0 bases and the J gene lost 2 bases, with 17 bases spanning the gap. CDR1 is SGHNT and CDR2 is YENEEA in the germline V gene. The CDR3 loop is CASSLDPLGSVTYEQYF. The CDR3 coding sequence is TGTGCCAGCAGCTTAGATCCGTTGGGAAGCGTCACCTACGAGCAGTACTTC.

This clone showed up just a few times. The chain uses TRBV11-3 and TRBJ2-1, with 15 bases that match TRBD2. The CDR3 length is 17 residues. J was trimmed by 4 bases and V by 5 bases; bases with no gene match: 6. Germline values: CDR1 SGHNT, CDR2 YENEEA. CDR3 loop: CASSRGLAGGMYNEQFF. The CDR3, as DNA: TGTGCCAGCAGCCGGGGACTAGCGGGGGGTATGTACAATGAGCAGTTCTTC.

This clone was detected a few times. The V and J genes are TRBV11-3 and TRBJ1-1; TRBD1 aligns across 8 bases. Germline assignment: CDR1 SGHNT and CDR2 YENEEA. Unmatched junction bases numbered 9, after V lost 5 bases and J lost 4 bases. CDR3 size: 15 residues. The CDR3 protein is CASSINRGLGTEAFF. CDR3 sequence (DNA): TGTGCCAGCAGCATCAACAGGGGGTTGGGCACTGAAGCTTTCTTT.

This clone is termed large (0.1 to 1%). Its ends do not fully match the called genes, so a read error is possible. The chain has TRBV28 and TRBJ1-2; the D gene is possibly TRBD1 (6 bases). In germline, CDR1 is MDHEN, CDR2 SYDVKM. The CDR3 length is 14 residues. The DNA of the CDR3 is TGTGCCAGCACTTTAGGGGGGACCAACTATGGCTACACCTTC. Amino acids: CASTLGGTNYGYTF.